This T cell receptor beta chain was captured in a study of cytomegalovirus exposure and HLA in healthy donors. Study-wide results and limits: Productive rates of about 87% or about 30% were seen for most TCR beta V segments in an earlier analysis. Fewer than 20,000 TCR beta sequences were associated with HLA alleles at 0.05 false discovery rate in a later analysis.

For this clone: Its antigen is not known.

Trimming removed 7 bases from V and 0 bases from J, with 8 bases in between. This CDR3 has 13 amino acids. Looked up from germline, CDR1 is MNHEY and CDR2 is SVGAGI. Use of 60 Vbeta and 13 Jbeta primers characterized the PCR. Repertoires were generated with immunoSEQ multiplex PCR, while TCRdb's copy carries only in-frame clones and drops some. The table records some 120,000 clones, over 80% of them present only once. As for the donors, each was a healthy bone marrow donor. The chain uses TRBV6-5 and TRBJ2-3; possible D gene TRBD1, 6 bases. The sample comprised PBMCs. The clonotype was recovered from a man aged 50-59 years in good health and CMV-seronegative. This CDR3 reads CASTRGSTDTQYF. CDR3 coding DNA: TGTGCCAGCACGAGGGGGAGCACAGATACGCAGTATTTT.